This entry lists 18 T cell receptor beta chains sequenced from one sample in a study of blood T cell repertoires in COVID-19. Profiled with immunoSEQ multiplex PCR; TCRdb holds only in-frame clones, not every one. This sample has around 50,000 clones, with about 87% found just once. The material sequenced was peripheral blood. The receptors derive from a man aged 60 to 69 with acute or convalescent COVID-19.

V and J are TRBV5-1 and TRBJ2-2, with 12 bases that match TRBD1. With V trimmed by 4 bases and J by 4 bases, 11 bases remained unmatched. The germline gives CDR1 SGHRS, CDR2 YFSETQ. CDR3 length: 18 amino acids. The chain's CDR3 is CASSQGQGAPRVTGELFF. The DNA of the CDR3 is TGCGCCAGCAGCCAGGGACAGGGGGCGCCCCGGGTCACCGGGGAGCTGTTTTTT.

The chain combines TRBV15 with TRBJ2-1, with 14 bases lining up with TRBD2. Germline values: CDR1 LNHNV, CDR2 YYDKDF (reference sequence). The junction had 11 bases not matched to a gene; V was cut back by 5 bases and J by 2 bases. The CDR3 loop spans 19 amino acids. The CDR3 sequence is CATSSAGTSGGGTYNEQFF. As DNA, the CDR3 is TGTGCCACCAGCTCCGCCGGGACTAGCGGGGGAGGAACCTACAATGAGCAGTTCTTC.

This clone was seen a handful of times. The chain uses TRBV19 and TRBJ1-1; D is possibly TRBD1 (5 bases). The V gene's germline CDR1 is LNHDA and CDR2 SQIVND (reference sequence). The CDR3 length is 15 residues. V was pared by 7 bases and J by 1 base, with 16 bases between. CDR3 protein: CASTEVRRGNTEAFF. Written as DNA, the CDR3 is TGTGCCAGTACCGAGGTACGGAGGGGGAACACTGAAGCTTTCTTT.

The rearrangement links TRBV19 to TRBJ1-5, with TRBD1 matching over 9 bases. This CDR3 contains 15 residues. Germline V gene sequence: CDR1 LNHDA, CDR2 SQIVND (reference sequence). Trimming cost V 1 base and J 6 bases; bases outside gene matches: 4. The CDR3, as DNA: TGTGCCAGTAGTATAGGAACAGGGGGCATTCAGCCCCAGCATTTT. It yields the protein CASSIGTGGIQPQHF.

V and J are TRBV19 and TRBJ1-6; no clear D gene. V was trimmed by 7 bases and J by 5 bases, leaving 12 bases between them. This CDR3 region has 14 residues. Germline CDR1 LNHDA, CDR2 SQIVND (reference sequence). CDR3 nucleotides: TGTGCCAGTACCAGGACGGAGGATAATTCACCCCTCCACTTT. Translating gives CASTRTEDNSPLHF. The variable domain in full, with the rest retrieved from reference TRBV19 and TRBJ1-6, is DGGITQSPKYLFRKEGQNVTLSCEQNLNHDAMYWYRQDPGQGLRLIYYSQIVNDFQKGDIAEGYSVSREKKESFPLTVTSAQKNPTAFYLCASTRTEDNSPLHFGNGTRLTVT.

V usage is TRBV9 and J usage is TRBJ1-2; TRBD1 matches 7 bases. The CDR3 consists of 13 residues. V trimming: 3 bases; J trimming: 4 bases; junction bases outside the gene matches: 3. Germline lookup yields CDR1 SGDLS and CDR2 YYNGEE. This CDR3 reads CASSGSGGYGYTF. As DNA, the CDR3 is TGTGCCAGCAGCGGTTCAGGGGGCTATGGCTACACCTTC.

This chain joins TRBV23-1 and TRBJ1-2; TRBD1 is a possible D gene (5 bases). TRBV23-1 is an ORF, with its function uncertain. The CDR3 runs to 16 residues. Trimming cost V 0 bases and J 0 bases, with 11 bases left between them. CDR3 amino acids: CASSQSGPLANYGYTF. CDR3 bases: TGCGCCAGCAGTCAATCGGGGCCGTTAGCTAACTATGGCTACACCTTC.

This clone appeared a single time. The genes are TRBV6-5 and TRBJ1-4; no clear D gene. V was cut by 6 bases and J by 7 bases, with 15 bases left in between. CDR3 length: 14 amino acids. Germline lookup yields CDR1 MNHEY and CDR2 SVGAGI. CDR3: CASRAGQTREKLFF. DNA of the CDR3: TGTGCCAGCAGGGCGGGTCAGACGCGTGAAAAACTGTTTTTT.

This clone was seen a single time. Other DNA sequences from this sample encode an identical CDR3 as well. This sequence joins TRBV28 and TRBJ1-3; D ambiguous. The CDR3 contains 16 residues. The V and J ends lost 2 bases and 0 bases respectively, with 11 bases between them. The germline CDR1 and CDR2 sequences are MDHEN and SYDVKM. CDR3 nucleotides: TGTGCCAGCAGTTTAGGCAGGCGAAGCTCTGGAAACACCATATATTTT. This translates into CASSLGRRSSGNTIYF.

The genes are TRBV27 and TRBJ1-6, with 7 bases lining up with TRBD1. Per the germline V gene, CDR1 is MNHEY and CDR2 is SMNVEV (reference sequence). The J segment lost 9 bases and the V segment lost 6 bases, leaving 8 bases of the junction unmatched. This CDR3 region has 14 residues. CDR3 nucleotide sequence: TGTGCCAGCAGATACAGGGGCGGTGGTTCACCCCTCCACTTT. This codes for CASRYRGGGSPLHF.

V and J are TRBV10-3 and TRBJ1-2, with TRBD1 matching over 10 bases. The junction had 8 bases not matched to a gene; V was cut back by 10 bases and J by 6 bases. The CDR3 contains 13 residues. Germline V lookup: CDR1 ENHRY, CDR2 SYGVKD. CDR3 sequence (DNA): TGTGCCACCAAACCCGGGACAGGGGATGGCTACACCTTC. Translating gives CATKPGTGDGYTF.

The genes are TRBV4-2 and TRBJ1-1, with 9 positions matching TRBD1. Germline assignment: CDR1 LGHNA and CDR2 YNFKEQ. V trimming: 3 bases; J trimming: 1 base; junction bases outside the gene matches: 15. CDR3 length: 19 residues. CDR3 DNA: TGTGCCAGCAGCCAGGACAAAACAGGGGGCGGAAATTGGAACACTGAAGCTTTCTTT. This encodes CASSQDKTGGGNWNTEAFF.

This clone was picked up one time. The CDR3 sequence: CASSFPASGITDTQYF. CDR3 DNA sequence: TGTGCCAGCAGCTTCCCGGCTAGCGGGATCACAGATACGCAGTATTTT. The chain has TRBV3-1 (or the pseudogene TRBV3-2) and TRBJ2-3, with 9 nucleotides matching TRBD2. The CDR3 is 16 residues long. Trimming removed 5 bases from V and 2 bases from J; junction bases left unmatched: 8. Germline V lookup: CDR1 LGHDT, CDR2 YNNKEL (reference sequence).

This rearrangement joins TRBV19 to TRBJ2-5; maybe TRBD1 (5 bases). Germline values: CDR1 LNHDA, CDR2 SQIVND (reference sequence). This CDR3 is 15 amino acids long. V lost 3 bases and J 4 bases, leaving 15 bases between the germline ends. CDR3 sequence reads: CASSIGPGNVETQYF. CDR3 in DNA: TGTGCCAGTAGTATTGGACCAGGGAATGTAGAGACCCAGTACTTC.

The CDR3 DNA reads as TGCGCCAGCAGCCAAGATGGAGGGTTCGAAAAACTGTTTTTT. Translation: CASSQDGGFEKLFF. The chain links TRBV4-3 to TRBJ1-4; unclear D gene. The CDR3 sequence is 14 residues long. The V end was cut by 0 bases, the J end by 8 bases, with 10 bases between. CDR1 LGHNA and CDR2 YSLEER come from the germline V gene.

This chain links TRBV9 with TRBJ1-2; 10 positions agree with TRBD1. The trim removed 0 bases at V and 8 bases at J, leaving 7 bases unmatched. The CDR3 totals 15 residues. Germline values: CDR1 SGDLS, CDR2 YYNGEE. CDR3 protein: CASSVGRGQGKGYTF. The CDR3 DNA follows: TGTGCCAGCAGCGTAGGAAGGGGACAGGGGAAAGGCTACACCTTC.

The V and J genes are TRBV7-3 and TRBJ2-2; tentatively, D is TRBD2 (7 bases). The ends were cut back, 0 bases at V and 4 bases at J, with 15 bases in the middle. Germline-derived CDR1 and CDR2 are SGHTA and FQGTGA. The CDR3 consists of 17 residues. Here the CDR3 reads CASSLTGAGASTGELFF. In DNA form, the CDR3 reads TGTGCCAGCAGCTTAACGGGGGCGGGAGCGAGCACCGGGGAGCTGTTTTTT.

This clone has just one count. J is TRBJ2-5 and V is TRBV30; TRBD1 matches at 9 bases. The CDR3 is made up of 13 amino acids. Germline CDR1 and CDR2: GTSNPN and SVGIG (reference sequence). V gave up 7 bases and J gave up 5 bases; unmatched junction bases: 8. The CDR3 spells CASSTGGAETQYF. CDR3 DNA sequence: TGTGCCTCCTCTACAGGGGGCGCGGAGACCCAGTACTTC. The variable domain in full, with the rest retrieved from reference TRBV30 and TRBJ2-5, is SQTIHQWPATLVQPVGSPLSLECTVEGTSNPNLYWYRQAAGRGLQLLFYSVGIGQISSEVPQNLSASRPQDRQFILSSKKLLLSDSGFYLCASSTGGAETQYFGPGTRLLVL.